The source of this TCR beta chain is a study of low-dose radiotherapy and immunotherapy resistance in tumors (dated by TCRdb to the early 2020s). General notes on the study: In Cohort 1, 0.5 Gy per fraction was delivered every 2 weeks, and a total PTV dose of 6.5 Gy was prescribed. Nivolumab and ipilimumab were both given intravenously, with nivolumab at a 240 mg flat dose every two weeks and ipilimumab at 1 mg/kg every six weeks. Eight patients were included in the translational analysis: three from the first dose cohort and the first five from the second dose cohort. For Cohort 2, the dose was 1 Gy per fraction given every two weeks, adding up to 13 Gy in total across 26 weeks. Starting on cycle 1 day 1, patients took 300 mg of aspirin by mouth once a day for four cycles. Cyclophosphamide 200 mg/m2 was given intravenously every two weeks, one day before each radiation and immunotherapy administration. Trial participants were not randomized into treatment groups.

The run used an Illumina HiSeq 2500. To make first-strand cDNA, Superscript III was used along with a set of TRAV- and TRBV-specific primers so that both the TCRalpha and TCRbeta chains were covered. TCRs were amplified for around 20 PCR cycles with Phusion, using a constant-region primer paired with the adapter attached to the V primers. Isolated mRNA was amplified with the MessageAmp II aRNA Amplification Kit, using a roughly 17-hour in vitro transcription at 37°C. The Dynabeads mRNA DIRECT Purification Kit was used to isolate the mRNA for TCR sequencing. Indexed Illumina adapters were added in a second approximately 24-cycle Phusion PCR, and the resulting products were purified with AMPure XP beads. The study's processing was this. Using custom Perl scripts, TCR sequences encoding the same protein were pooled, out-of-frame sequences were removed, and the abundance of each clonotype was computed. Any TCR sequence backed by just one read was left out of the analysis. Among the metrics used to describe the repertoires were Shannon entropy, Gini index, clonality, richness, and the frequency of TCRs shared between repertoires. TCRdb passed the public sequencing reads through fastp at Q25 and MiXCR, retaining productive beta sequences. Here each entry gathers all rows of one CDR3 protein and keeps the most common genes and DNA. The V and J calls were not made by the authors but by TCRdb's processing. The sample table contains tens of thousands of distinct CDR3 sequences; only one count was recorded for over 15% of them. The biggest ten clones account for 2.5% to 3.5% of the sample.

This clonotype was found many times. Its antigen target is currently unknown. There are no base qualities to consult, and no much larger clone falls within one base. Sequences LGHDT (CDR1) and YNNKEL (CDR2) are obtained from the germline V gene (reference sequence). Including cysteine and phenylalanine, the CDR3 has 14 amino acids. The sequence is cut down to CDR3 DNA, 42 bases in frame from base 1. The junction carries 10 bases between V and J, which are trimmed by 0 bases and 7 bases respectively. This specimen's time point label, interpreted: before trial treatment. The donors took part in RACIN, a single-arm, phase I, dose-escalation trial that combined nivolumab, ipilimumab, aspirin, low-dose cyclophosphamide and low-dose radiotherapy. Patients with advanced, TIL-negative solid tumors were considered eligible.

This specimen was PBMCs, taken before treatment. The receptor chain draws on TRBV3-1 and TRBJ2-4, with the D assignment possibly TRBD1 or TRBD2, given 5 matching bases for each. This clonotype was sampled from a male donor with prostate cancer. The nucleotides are TGTGCCAGCAGCCAAGAAGCTTGGGGGAACATTCAGTACTTC. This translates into CASSQEAWGNIQYF.